This T cell receptor beta chain was obtained from a study of cytomegalovirus exposure and HLA in healthy donors. Study-level background: Early released data comprised 80 million to 100 million unique TCRs from HLA-typed donors. General study points: Most of the TCR beta V segments (in an earlier analysis) were productive either about 87% or about 30% of the time. Looking again later, the authors saw that most CMV-associated TCR beta chains seemed HLA-restricted.

Amplification used 60 Vbeta primers and 13 Jbeta primers. Sequenced by immunoSEQ multiplex PCR; TCRdb stores in-frame clones only, minus some. The table has under 200,000 clones, 60% to 85% seen once. This clone showed up just a few times. Its antigen is as yet unknown. At the time of sampling, donors were nominally healthy, though unrecorded immune exposures were likely. V lost 4 bases and J 7 bases, leaving 11 bases between the germline ends. The CDR3 totals 12 residues. The germline CDR1 and CDR2 sequences are SGHRS and YFSETQ. The sequence came from a male donor in good health and CMV-seropositive. Sample: PBMCs. V gene TRBV5-1 combines with J gene TRBJ1-2; D is unresolved. The CDR3 DNA follows: TGCGCCAGCAGCCCGGAATCGGGTGGCTACACCTTC. Protein: CASSPESGGYTF.